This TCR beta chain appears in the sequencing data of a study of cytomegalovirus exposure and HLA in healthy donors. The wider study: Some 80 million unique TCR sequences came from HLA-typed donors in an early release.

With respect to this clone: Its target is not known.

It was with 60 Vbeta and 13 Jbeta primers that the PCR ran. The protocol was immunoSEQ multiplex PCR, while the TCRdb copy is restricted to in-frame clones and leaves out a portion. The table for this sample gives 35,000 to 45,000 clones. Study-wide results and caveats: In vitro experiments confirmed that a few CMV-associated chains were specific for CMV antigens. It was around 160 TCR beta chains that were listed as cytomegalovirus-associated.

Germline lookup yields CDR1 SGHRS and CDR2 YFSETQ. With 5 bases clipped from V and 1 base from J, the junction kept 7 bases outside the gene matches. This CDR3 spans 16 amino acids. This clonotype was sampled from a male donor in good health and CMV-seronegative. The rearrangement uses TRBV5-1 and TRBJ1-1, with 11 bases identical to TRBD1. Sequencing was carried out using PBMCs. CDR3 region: CASSSGTGGGNTEAFF. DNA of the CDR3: TGCGCCAGCAGTTCCGGGACAGGGGGTGGGAACACTGAAGCTTTCTTT.